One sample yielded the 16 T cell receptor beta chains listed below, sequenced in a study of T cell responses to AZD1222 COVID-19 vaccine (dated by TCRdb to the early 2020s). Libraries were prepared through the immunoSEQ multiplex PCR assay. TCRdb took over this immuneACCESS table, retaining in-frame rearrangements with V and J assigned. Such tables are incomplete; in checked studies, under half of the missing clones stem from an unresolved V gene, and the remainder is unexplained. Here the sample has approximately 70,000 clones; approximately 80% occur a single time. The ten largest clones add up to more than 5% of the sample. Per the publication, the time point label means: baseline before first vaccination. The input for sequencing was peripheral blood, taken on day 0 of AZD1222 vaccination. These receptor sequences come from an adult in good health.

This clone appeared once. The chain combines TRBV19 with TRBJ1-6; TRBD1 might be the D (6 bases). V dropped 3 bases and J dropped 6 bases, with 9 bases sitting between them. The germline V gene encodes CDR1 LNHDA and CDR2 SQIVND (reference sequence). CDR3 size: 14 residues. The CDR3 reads CASSMDRLNSPLHF. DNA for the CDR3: TGTGCCAGTAGTATGGACAGACTTAATTCACCCCTCCACTTT.

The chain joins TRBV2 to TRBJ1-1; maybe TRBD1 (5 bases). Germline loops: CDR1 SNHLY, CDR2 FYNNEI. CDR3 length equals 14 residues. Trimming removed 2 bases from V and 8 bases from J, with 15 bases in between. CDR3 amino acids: CASSELGTALEAFF. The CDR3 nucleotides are TGTGCCAGCAGTGAACTTGGGACGGCCCTCGAAGCTTTCTTT.

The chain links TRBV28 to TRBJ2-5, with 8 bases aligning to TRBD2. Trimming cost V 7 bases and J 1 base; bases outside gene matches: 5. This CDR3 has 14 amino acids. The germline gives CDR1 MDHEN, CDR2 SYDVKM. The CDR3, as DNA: TGTGCCAGCAACCTCGGGGGGGTCCAAGAGACCCAGTACTTC. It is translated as CASNLGGVQETQYF.

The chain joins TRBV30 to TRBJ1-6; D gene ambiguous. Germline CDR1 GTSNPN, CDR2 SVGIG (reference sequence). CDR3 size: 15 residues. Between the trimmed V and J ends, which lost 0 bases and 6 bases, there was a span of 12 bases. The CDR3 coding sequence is TGTGCCTGGAGTGTAAACCGTGTTGGTAATTCACCCCTCCACTTT. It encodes CAWSVNRVGNSPLHF.

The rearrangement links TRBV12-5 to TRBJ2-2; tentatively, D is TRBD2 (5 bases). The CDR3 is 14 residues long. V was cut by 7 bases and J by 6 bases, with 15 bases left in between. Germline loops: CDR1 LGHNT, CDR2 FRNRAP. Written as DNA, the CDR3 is TGTGCTAGTGCCAGTTTCCGGGGTCCCGGGGAGCTGTTTTTT. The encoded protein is CASASFRGPGELFF.

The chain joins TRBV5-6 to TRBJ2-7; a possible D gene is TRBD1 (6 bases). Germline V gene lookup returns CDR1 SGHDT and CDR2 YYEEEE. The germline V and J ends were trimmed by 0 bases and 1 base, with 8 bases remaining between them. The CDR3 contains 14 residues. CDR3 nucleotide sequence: TGTGCCAGCAGCTTGGCAGGGGAGTCCTACGAGCAGTACTTC. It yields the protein CASSLAGESYEQYF.

The CDR3 DNA reads as TGTGCCAGCAGTGAAGAGTCCTACACAGATACGCAGTATTTT. Translated: CASSEESYTDTQYF. V is TRBV2 and J is TRBJ2-3; D is unresolved. CDR1 and CDR2 from the germline V gene are SNHLY and FYNNEI. The CDR3 runs 14 residues. V was trimmed by 1 base and J by 2 bases, leaving 7 bases between them.

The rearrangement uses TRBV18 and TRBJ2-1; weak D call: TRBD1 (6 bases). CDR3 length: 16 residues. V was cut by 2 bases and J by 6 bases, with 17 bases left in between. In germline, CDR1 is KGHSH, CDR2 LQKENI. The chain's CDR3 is CASSPNWAGALNEQFF. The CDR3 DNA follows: TGTGCCAGCTCACCAAACTGGGCAGGGGCCCTCAATGAGCAGTTCTTC.

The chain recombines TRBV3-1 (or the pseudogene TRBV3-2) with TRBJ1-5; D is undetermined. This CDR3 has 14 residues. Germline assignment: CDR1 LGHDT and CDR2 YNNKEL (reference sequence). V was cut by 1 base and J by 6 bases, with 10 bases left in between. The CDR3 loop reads CASSQGGGPQPQHF. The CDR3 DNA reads TGTGCCAGCAGCCAAGGGGGAGGACCTCAGCCCCAGCATTTT.

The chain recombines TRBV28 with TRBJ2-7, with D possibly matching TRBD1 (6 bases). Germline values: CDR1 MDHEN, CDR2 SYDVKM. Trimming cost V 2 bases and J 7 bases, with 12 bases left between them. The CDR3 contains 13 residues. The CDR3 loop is CASSLHRAGEQYF. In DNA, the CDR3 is TGTGCCAGCAGTTTACACAGGGCTGGGGAGCAGTACTTC.

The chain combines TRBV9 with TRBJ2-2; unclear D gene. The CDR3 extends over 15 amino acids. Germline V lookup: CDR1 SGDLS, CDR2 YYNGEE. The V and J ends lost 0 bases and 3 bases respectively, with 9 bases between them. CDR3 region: CASSVEHSYTGELFF. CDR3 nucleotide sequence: TGTGCCAGCAGCGTAGAGCACTCGTACACCGGGGAGCTGTTTTTT.

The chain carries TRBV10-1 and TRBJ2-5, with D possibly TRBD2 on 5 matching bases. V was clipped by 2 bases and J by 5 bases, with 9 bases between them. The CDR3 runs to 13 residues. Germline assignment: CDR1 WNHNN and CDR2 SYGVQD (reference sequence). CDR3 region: CASSEEGWETQYF. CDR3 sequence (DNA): TGCGCCAGCAGTGAGGAGGGTTGGGAGACCCAGTACTTC.

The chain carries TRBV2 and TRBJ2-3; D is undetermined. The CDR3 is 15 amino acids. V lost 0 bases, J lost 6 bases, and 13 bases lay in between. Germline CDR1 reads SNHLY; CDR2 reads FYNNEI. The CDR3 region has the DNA TGTGCCAGCAGTGAAGCGGTAGCAAGAGAGGATACGCAGTATTTT. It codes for CASSEAVAREDTQYF.

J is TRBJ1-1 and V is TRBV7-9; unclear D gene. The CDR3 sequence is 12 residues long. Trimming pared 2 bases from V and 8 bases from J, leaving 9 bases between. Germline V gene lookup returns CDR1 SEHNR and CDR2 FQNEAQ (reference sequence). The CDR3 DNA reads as TGTGCCAGCAGCTTAAGAGGGCTCGAAGCTTTCTTT. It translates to CASSLRGLEAFF.

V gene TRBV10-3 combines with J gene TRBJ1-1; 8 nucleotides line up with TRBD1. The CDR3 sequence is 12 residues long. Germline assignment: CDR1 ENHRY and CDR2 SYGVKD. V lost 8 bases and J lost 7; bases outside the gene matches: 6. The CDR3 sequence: CAIRRGQDEAFF. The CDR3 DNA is TGTGCCATCCGCCGGGGACAGGATGAAGCTTTCTTT.

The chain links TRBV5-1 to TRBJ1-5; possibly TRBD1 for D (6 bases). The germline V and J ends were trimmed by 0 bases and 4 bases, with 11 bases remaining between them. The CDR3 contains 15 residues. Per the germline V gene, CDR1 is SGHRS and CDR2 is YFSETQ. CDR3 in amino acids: CASSLGAGTNQPQHF. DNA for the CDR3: TGCGCCAGCAGCTTGGGGGCCGGGACAAATCAGCCCCAGCATTTT. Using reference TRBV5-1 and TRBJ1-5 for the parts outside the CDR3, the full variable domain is KAGVTQTPRYLIKTRGQQVTLSCSPISGHRSVSWYQQTPGQGLQFLFEYFSETQRNKGNFPGRFSGRQFSNSRSEMNVSTLELGDSALYLCASSLGAGTNQPQHFGDGTRLSIL.